This is a list of T cell receptor beta chains from one sample in a study of blood T cell repertoires in COVID-19. Sequencing used immunoSEQ multiplex PCR; TCRdb keeps in-frame clones, though not all of them. This repertoire shows a few hundred thousand clones, roughly nine tenths found once; its top ten account for under 6.5%. The sample comprised PBMCs or T cells enriched from blood (not recorded which). The origin of the receptors is a woman in her thirties who had recovered from COVID-19. Each CDR3 is given with its conserved first and last residue. D genes are given only for firm matches. Clone size is stated in some rows and not others, as once, few, many or a class when expanded.

d_call	v_call	j_call	clone_size	cdr3_nt	cdr3_aa
-	TRBV19	TRBJ1-1	-	TGTGCCAGTAGTATAGCCCCCCGAGGGACTGAAGCTTTCTTT	CASSIAPRGTEAFF
-	TRBV10-3	TRBJ1-6	few	TGTGCCATCAGTACAGACCCAAGTTCACCCCTCCACTTT	CAISTDPSSPLHF
TRBD1	TRBV19	TRBJ2-2	-	TGTGCCAGTAGTTCCCCCAACAGGGGGAACACCGGGGAGCTGTTTTTT	CASSSPNRGNTGELFF
-	TRBV4-1	TRBJ1-1	-	TGCGCCAGCAGCCAAGTACGACCCGGGGGCACTGAAGCTTTCTTT	CASSQVRPGGTEAFF
-	TRBV9	TRBJ1-1	-	TGTGCCAGCAGCGCTAGACAGATGAACACTGAAGCTTTCTTT	CASSARQMNTEAFF
TRBD1	TRBV2	TRBJ1-3	few	TGTGCCAGCAATCCAACAGGGGAAGGTGGAAACACCATATATTTT	CASNPTGEGGNTIYF
-	TRBV5-6	TRBJ1-6	-	TGTGCCAGCAGCCTACTCAATTCACCCCTCCACTTT	CASSLLNSPLHF
TRBD2	TRBV5-1	TRBJ2-1	-	TGCGCCAGCAGCTTGTTCGGACTAGCGGGGGGTAACGATGAGCAGTTCTTC	CASSLFGLAGGNDEQFF
TRBD1	TRBV15	TRBJ1-5	-	TGTGCCACCAGCCCAGGACAGGGCTTGTGGGGCAATCAGCCCCAGCATTTT	CATSPGQGLWGNQPQHF
-	TRBV30	TRBJ1-3	-	TGTGCCTGGAGACAAACACCTGGAAACACCATATATTTT	CAWRQTPGNTIYF
TRBD1	TRBV19	TRBJ1-2	-	TGTGCCAGTACCCTACAGGGGTTGTATGGCTACACCTTC	CASTLQGLYGYTF
TRBD1	TRBV27	TRBJ2-7	-	TGTGCCAGCTGGGGACAGGAAGGACCCGAGCAGTACTTC	CASWGQEGPEQYF
-	TRBV3-1/TRBV3-2	TRBJ1-1	-	TGTGCCAGCAGCCAAGATGGGTCAACAGGAGCTTTCTTT	CASSQDGSTGAFF
-	TRBV19	TRBJ1-1	few	TGTGCCAGTAGTATAGATTTGGACAGAAAGACTGAAGCTTTCTTT	CASSIDLDRKTEAFF
-	TRBV25-1	TRBJ2-7	-	TGTGCCAGCAGTGAACACCAAGCGGCATACGAGCAGTACTTC	CASSEHQAAYEQYF
-	TRBV7-3	TRBJ1-1	-	TGTGCCAGCAGCTTAGGGGGGAAGGACACTGAAGCTTTCTTT	CASSLGGKDTEAFF
TRBD1	TRBV30	TRBJ2-2	-	TGTGCCTGGAGTGTCCCGCCGGGACAGACAACCGGGGAGCTGTTTTTT	CAWSVPPGQTTGELFF
TRBD1	TRBV5-4	TRBJ2-2	few	TGTGCCAGCAGCTCAGGCCTAGGGACAGGGAAGACCGGGGAGCTGTTTTTT	CASSSGLGTGKTGELFF
TRBD2	TRBV19	TRBJ2-7	-	TGTGCCAGTAGTATACGAGCGGGGATCTACGAGCAGTACTTC	CASSIRAGIYEQYF
TRBD1	TRBV5-1	TRBJ1-1	-	TGCGCCAGCAGCCTCCGACAGGGGGCGGACACTGAAGCTTTCTTT	CASSLRQGADTEAFF
-	TRBV30	TRBJ2-7	-	TGTGCCTGGGGCCCTAAGCTGGACAGCTATCCCTACGAGCAGTACTTC	CAWGPKLDSYPYEQYF
-	TRBV9	TRBJ1-1	-	TGTGCCAGCAGCGTAGGTCGGAGGAACACTGAAGCTTTCTTT	CASSVGRRNTEAFF
-	TRBV7-8	TRBJ2-2	once	TGTGCCAGCAGCTTAGGGACGGGGATCGGGGACACCGGGGAGCTGTTTTTT	CASSLGTGIGDTGELFF
-	TRBV5-1	TRBJ1-2	-	TGCGCCAGCAGCTTGGCCGGAGAGGCGGTGGGCTATGGCTACACCTTC	CASSLAGEAVGYGYTF
-	TRBV7-9	TRBJ2-1	-	TGTGCCAGCAGCCTGCTAACCTACAATGAGCAGTTCTTC	CASSLLTYNEQFF
-	TRBV6-5	TRBJ1-1	-	TGTGCCAGCAGTTACTCTGCAGGGTACGGTACTGAAGCTTTCTTT	CASSYSAGYGTEAFF
-	TRBV29-1	TRBJ1-2	-	TGCAGCGTTCCCGACACCCTGGGAGTGCATGGCTACACCTTC	CSVPDTLGVHGYTF
TRBD2	TRBV20-1	TRBJ2-7	-	TGCAGTGCTAGTAGGACTAGCGGGTATTACGAGCAGTACTTC	CSASRTSGYYEQYF
TRBD2	TRBV7-2	TRBJ2-7	-	TGTGCCAGCAACACCCTGGGCGGGGGGGAGTCCTACGAGCAGTACTTC	CASNTLGGGESYEQYF
-	TRBV27	TRBJ1-5	-	TGTGCCAGCAGTCAGGGCGTACCCCATCAGCCCCAGCATTTT	CASSQGVPHQPQHF
-	TRBV7-2	TRBJ2-1	-	TGTGCCAGCAGCTTAGGGGGCGGGGACTCACAGTTCTTC	CASSLGGGDSQFF
-	TRBV5-1	TRBJ2-5	-	TGCGCCAGCAGCTTGTGGGGTCTTAGCGACGGAGAGACCCAGTACTTC	CASSLWGLSDGETQYF
-	TRBV18	TRBJ2-7	-	TGTGCCAGCTCACCGACATCCTACGAGCAGTACTTC	CASSPTSYEQYF
-	TRBV7-9	TRBJ1-1	-	TGTGCCAGCAGCTCTGCGGGTGGATTGAACACTGAAGCTTTCTTT	CASSSAGGLNTEAFF
TRBD1	TRBV7-9	TRBJ1-1	few	TGTGCCAGCAGCCGACGGACAGGAGTGAACACTGAAGCTTTCTTT	CASSRRTGVNTEAFF
TRBD1	TRBV5-4	TRBJ1-2	-	TGTGCCAGCAGCCCCCCGGGACAGCCCTACACCTTC	CASSPPGQPYTF
-	TRBV4-3	TRBJ1-1	-	TGCGCCAGCAGCCAAGCTCTGGCGGGGGCTGAAGCTTTCTTT	CASSQALAGAEAFF
TRBD1	TRBV18	TRBJ1-3	-	TGTGCCAGCTCACCTCAAGGACAGGGCAGCTCTGGAAACACCATATATTTT	CASSPQGQGSSGNTIYF
TRBD2	TRBV11-3	TRBJ2-3	once	TGTGCCAGCAGCCAAGGGACTAGCGGGGGCACAGATACGCAGTATTTT	CASSQGTSGGTDTQYF
TRBD1	TRBV2	TRBJ2-1	-	TGTGCCAGCAGTGAGTCAACAGGGGCGCGGGAGCAGTTCTTC	CASSESTGAREQFF
-	TRBV30	TRBJ1-1	-	TGTGCCTGGGGCCGCTCAGGGCCTGAAGCTTTCTTT	CAWGRSGPEAFF